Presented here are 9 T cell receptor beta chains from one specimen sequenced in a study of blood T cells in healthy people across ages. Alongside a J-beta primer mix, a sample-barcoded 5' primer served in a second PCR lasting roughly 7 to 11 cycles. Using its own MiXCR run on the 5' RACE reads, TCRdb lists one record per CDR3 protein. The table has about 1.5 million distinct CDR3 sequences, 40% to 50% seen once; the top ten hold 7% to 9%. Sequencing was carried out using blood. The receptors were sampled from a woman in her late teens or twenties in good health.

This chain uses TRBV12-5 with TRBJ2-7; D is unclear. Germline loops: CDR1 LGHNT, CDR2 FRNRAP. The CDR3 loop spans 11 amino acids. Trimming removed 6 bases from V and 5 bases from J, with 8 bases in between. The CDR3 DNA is TGTGCTAGTGGCTACCCTCACGAGCAGTACTTC. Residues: CASGYPHEQYF.

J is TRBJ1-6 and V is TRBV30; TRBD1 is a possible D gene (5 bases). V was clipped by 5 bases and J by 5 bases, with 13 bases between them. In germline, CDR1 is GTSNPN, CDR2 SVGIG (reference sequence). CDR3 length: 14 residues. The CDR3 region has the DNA TGTGCCTGGGTTCGTGGGGACGATAATTCACCCCTCCACTTT. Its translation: CAWVRGDDNSPLHF.

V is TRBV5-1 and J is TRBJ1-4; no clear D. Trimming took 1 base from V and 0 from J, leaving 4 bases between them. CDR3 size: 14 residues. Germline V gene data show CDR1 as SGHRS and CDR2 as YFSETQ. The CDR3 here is CASSLWSTNEKLFF. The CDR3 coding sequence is TGCGCCAGCAGCTTGTGGTCAACTAATGAAAAACTGTTTTTT.

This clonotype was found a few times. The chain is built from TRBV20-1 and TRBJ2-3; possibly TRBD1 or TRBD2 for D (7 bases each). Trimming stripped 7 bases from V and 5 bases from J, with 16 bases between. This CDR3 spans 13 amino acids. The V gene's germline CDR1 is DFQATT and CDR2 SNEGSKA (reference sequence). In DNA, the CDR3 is TGCAGTGGGAGGGCAGGGGGGGTAGATACGCAGTATTTT. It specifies CSGRAGGVDTQYF.

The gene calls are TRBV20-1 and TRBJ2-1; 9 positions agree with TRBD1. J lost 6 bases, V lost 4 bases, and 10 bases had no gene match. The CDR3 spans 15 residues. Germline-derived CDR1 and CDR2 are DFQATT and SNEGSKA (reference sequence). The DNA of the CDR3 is TGCAGTGCTATGAATGGAGGGACAGGGTTCAATGAGCAGTTCTTC. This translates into CSAMNGGTGFNEQFF.

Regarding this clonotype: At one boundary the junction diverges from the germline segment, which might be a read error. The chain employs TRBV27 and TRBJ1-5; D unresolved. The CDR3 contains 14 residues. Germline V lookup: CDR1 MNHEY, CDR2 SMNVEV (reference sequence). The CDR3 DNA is TGTGCCAGCAGTTATACTCACGAGAATCAGCCCCAACATTTT. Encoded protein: CASSYTHENQPQHF.

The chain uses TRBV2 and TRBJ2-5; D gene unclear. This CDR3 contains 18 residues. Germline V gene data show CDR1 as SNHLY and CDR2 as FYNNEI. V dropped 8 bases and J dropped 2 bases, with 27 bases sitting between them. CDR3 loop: CASPPVFFSTRIQETQYF. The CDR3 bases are TGTGCCAGCCCCCCCGTCTTTTTCTCCACCCGGATTCAAGAGACCCAGTACTTC.

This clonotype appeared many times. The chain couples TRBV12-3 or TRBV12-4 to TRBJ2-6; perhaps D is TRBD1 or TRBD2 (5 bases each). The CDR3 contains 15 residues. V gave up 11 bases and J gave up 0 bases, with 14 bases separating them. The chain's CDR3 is CAQRGDPSGANVLTF. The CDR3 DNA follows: TGTGCCCAAAGAGGGGACCCCTCTGGGGCCAACGTCCTGACTTTC.

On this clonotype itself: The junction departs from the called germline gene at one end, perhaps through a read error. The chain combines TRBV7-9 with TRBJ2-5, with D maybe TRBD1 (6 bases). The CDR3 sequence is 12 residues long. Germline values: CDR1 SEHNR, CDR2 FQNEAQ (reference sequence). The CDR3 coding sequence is TGTGCCAGCAGCTTAGAACAGGGCCCGATATTCTTC. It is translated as CASSLEQGPIFF.